The 19 T cell receptor beta chains in this list originate from one sample, sequenced in a study of blood T cell repertoires in COVID-19. Method: immunoSEQ multiplex PCR; TCRdb's copy keeps in-frame clones and lacks some. The repertoire includes about 110,000 clones, around 89% of them detected once, and 4.9% sits in the top ten. The specimen was peripheral blood. These receptors were obtained from a man in his forties or fifties with active or convalescent COVID-19.

The chain uses TRBV28 and TRBJ1-4; 11 nucleotides agree with TRBD1. The V gene's germline CDR1 is MDHEN and CDR2 SYDVKM. J gave up 7 bases and V 10 bases, and 8 bases lay outside the gene matches. The CDR3 spans 14 residues. In DNA form, the CDR3 reads TGTGCCACCCTCGGGGGGACAGGGGGTGAAAAACTGTTTTTT. Protein product: CATLGGTGGEKLFF. The whole variable domain, filled in from reference TRBV28 and TRBJ1-4, reads DVKVTQSSRYLVKRTGEKVFLECVQDMDHENMFWYRQDPGLGLRLIYFSYDVKMKEKGDIPEGYSVSREKKERFSLILESASTNQTSMYLCATLGGTGGEKLFFGSGTQLSVL.

As DNA, the CDR3 is TGTGCCAGCAGTTCCAAACTAGCGGGAGGGGTCAATGAGCAGTTCTTC. Translated, it gives CASSSKLAGGVNEQFF. This chain connects TRBV6-5 to TRBJ2-1; 13 nucleotides agree with TRBD2. There are 16 residues in the CDR3. Germline values: CDR1 MNHEY, CDR2 SVGAGI. V gave up 4 bases and J gave up 6 bases; unmatched junction bases: 6.

The chain carries TRBV7-2 and TRBJ1-1, with D perhaps matching TRBD1 (6 bases). Germline V gene sequence: CDR1 SGHTA, CDR2 FQGNSA. With 5 bases removed from V and 0 bases from J, the gap between germline ends came to 10 bases. The CDR3 is 14 amino acids. CDR3: CASSVGQLNTEAFF. The CDR3 DNA reads TGTGCCAGCAGCGTCGGACAGTTGAACACTGAAGCTTTCTTT.

This clone was found a few times. The CDR3 DNA follows: TGTGCCAGCAGTACATCCGGGAGGGTCTACAATGAGCAGTTCTTC. Translation gives CASSTSGRVYNEQFF. The chain carries TRBV27 and TRBJ2-1; TRBD2 agrees at 8 bases. The junction had 6 bases not matched to a gene; V was cut back by 5 bases and J by 3 bases. The germline gives CDR1 MNHEY, CDR2 SMNVEV (reference sequence). The CDR3 is 15 residues long.

This chain joins TRBV7-9 and TRBJ2-2, with 8 bases fitting TRBD1. From germline, CDR1 is SEHNR and CDR2 FQNEAQ (reference sequence). V shed 3 bases, J shed 2 bases, and the junction held 5 bases outside the gene matches. This CDR3 has 16 amino acids. CDR3 protein: CASSFGTGINTGELFF. DNA for the CDR3: TGTGCCAGCAGCTTCGGGACAGGTATCAACACCGGGGAGCTGTTTTTT.

There are a few counts of this clone. V usage is TRBV5-4 and J usage is TRBJ2-5; possibly TRBD2 for D (6 bases). This CDR3 has 15 residues. The germline gives CDR1 SGHNT, CDR2 YYREEE (reference sequence). V lost 0 bases to trimming and J lost 5 bases, with 14 bases between them. The CDR3 DNA is TGTGCCAGCAGCTTGGGGACGGGAGTGGGGGAGACCCAGTACTTC. This gives the protein CASSLGTGVGETQYF.

This clone was counted only a few times. The chain combines TRBV11-2 with TRBJ2-7; 10 nucleotides agree with TRBD1. Germline V gene lookup returns CDR1 SGHAT and CDR2 FQNNGV. Trimming removed 0 bases from V and 5 bases from J; junction bases left unmatched: 7. The CDR3 consists of 16 residues. The CDR3 DNA is TGTGCCAGCAGCTTAGATTTGACAGGGGGCTACGACGAGCAGTACTTC. Amino acids: CASSLDLTGGYDEQYF.

This chain joins TRBV21-1 and TRBJ2-3; TRBD2, the table's D call, was not compared with the DNA. TRBV21-1 is an annotated pseudogene. CDR3 size: 13 residues. CDR3 bases: TGTGCCACCCACAAGGAGGGAGCCGATACGCAGTATTTT. This sequence encodes CATHKEGADTQYF.

V gene TRBV18 combines with J gene TRBJ1-2; TRBD1 aligns across 7 bases. The V segment lost 4 bases and the J segment 0 bases; nucleotides outside the gene matches: 8. CDR1 is KGHSH, CDR2 LQKENI, per germline. CDR3 length equals 16 residues. CDR3 protein: CASSHTTGSTNYGYTF. DNA of the CDR3: TGTGCCAGCTCACACACGACAGGGAGCACTAACTATGGCTACACCTTC.

The J gene is TRBJ2-7, the V gene TRBV5-4; 7 bases are a match to TRBD2. Germline V gene data show CDR1 as SGHNT and CDR2 as YYREEE (reference sequence). This CDR3 is built from 16 residues. J was trimmed by 4 bases and V by 1 base; bases with no gene match: 11. DNA for the CDR3: TGTGCCAGCAGCTTGAGCGATTTGGGGGGGAAGTACGAGCAGTACTTC. Residues: CASSLSDLGGKYEQYF.

CDR3 sequence: CSASDRAGTVTYEQYF. The CDR3 DNA reads as TGCAGTGCTAGTGACCGCGCCGGGACAGTAACATACGAGCAGTACTTC. V is TRBV20-1 and J is TRBJ2-7, with TRBD1 matching 7 bases. The V and J ends lost 3 bases and 4 bases, in that order; junction bases with no gene match: 15. This CDR3 region has 16 residues. CDR1 DFQATT and CDR2 SNEGSKA come from the germline V gene (reference sequence).

The DNA of the CDR3 is TGTGCCAGCAGTGACAGTTACCAAAACATTCAGTACTTC. This sequence encodes CASSDSYQNIQYF. The chain links TRBV28 to TRBJ2-4; the D gene is possibly TRBD1 (5 bases). This CDR3 is built from 13 residues. CDR1 and CDR2 (germline): MDHEN, SYDVKM. Trimming pared 5 bases from V and 5 bases from J, leaving 10 bases between. The whole variable domain, remainder taken from reference TRBV28 and TRBJ2-4, is DVKVTQSSRYLVKRTGEKVFLECVQDMDHENMFWYRQDPGLGLRLIYFSYDVKMKEKGDIPEGYSVSREKKERFSLILESASTNQTSMYLCASSDSYQNIQYFGAGTRLSVL.

The V and J genes are TRBV5-1 and TRBJ2-1; no clear D. CDR3 length: 14 residues. Trimming left V 2 bases short and J 0 bases short, with 6 bases between. Germline assignment: CDR1 SGHRS and CDR2 YFSETQ. CDR3 residues: CASSLSSSYNEQFF. Written as DNA, the CDR3 is TGCGCCAGCAGCTTAAGTAGCTCCTACAATGAGCAGTTCTTC.

This sequence joins TRBV27 and TRBJ1-1, with a tentative D call TRBD1 (5 bases). This CDR3 has 13 residues. V was clipped by 10 bases and J by 4 bases, with 16 bases between them. Germline loops: CDR1 MNHEY, CDR2 SMNVEV (reference sequence). Here the CDR3 DNA reads TGTGCCACATGGCTGGGCGGGACCACTGAAGCTTTCTTT. This codes for CATWLGGTTEAFF.

The gene calls are TRBV7-6 and TRBJ2-7, with TRBD2 identical over 7 bases. The CDR3 is 14 residues long. Germline trimming cut 7 bases from V and 1 base from J; bases unmatched to any gene: 7. Germline V CDR1 and CDR2: SGHVS, FNYEAQ. CDR3 DNA sequence: TGTGCCAGCACGAATCTAGCGGAGTCCTACGAGCAGTACTTC. Encoded protein: CASTNLAESYEQYF. The full variable domain, completed using reference TRBV7-6 and TRBJ2-7, is GAGVSQSPRYKVTKRGQDVALRCDPISGHVSLYWYRQALGQGPEFLTYFNYEAQQDKSGLPNDRFSAERPEGSISTLTIQRTEQRDSAMYRCASTNLAESYEQYFGPGTRLTVT.

The J gene is TRBJ2-2, the V gene TRBV5-6; 10 bases are shared with TRBD2. The CDR3 covers 16 residues. Germline V lookup: CDR1 SGHDT, CDR2 YYEEEE. V was pared by 5 bases and J by 4 bases, with 8 bases of the junction left unmatched. As DNA, the CDR3 is TGTGCCAGCAGGGGGATAGCGGGAGGAAGCACCGGGGAGCTGTTTTTT. Amino acid sequence: CASRGIAGGSTGELFF.

This sequence joins TRBV27 and TRBJ1-6; 10 bases map to TRBD1. V was pared by 7 bases and J by 10 bases, with 10 bases of the junction left unmatched. This CDR3 has 15 amino acids. Germline CDR1 reads MNHEY; CDR2 reads SMNVEV (reference sequence). CDR3 coding DNA: TGTGCCAGCAAGGGACAGGGGCTTGGAGGGTCACCCCTCCACTTT. Its translation: CASKGQGLGGSPLHF.

The genes are TRBV28 and TRBJ1-2; tentatively, D is TRBD1 (6 bases). CDR3 size: 16 residues. V lost 6 bases and J lost 8, with 25 bases in between. Germline loops: CDR1 MDHEN, CDR2 SYDVKM. CDR3 sequence reads: CASSLGALQGWRGYTF. The DNA of the CDR3 is TGTGCCAGCAGCTTAGGAGCCCTACAGGGATGGCGAGGCTACACCTTC.

The genes are TRBV30 and TRBJ2-2, with a possible D match to TRBD1 (6 bases). The germline CDR1 and CDR2 sequences are GTSNPN and SVGIG (reference sequence). This CDR3 region has 16 residues. The germline V and J ends were trimmed by 0 bases and 2 bases, with 13 bases remaining between them. The CDR3 bases are TGTGCCTGGAGTGTACCCGCCAGGGGCAACACCGGGGAGCTGTTTTTT. Amino acids: CAWSVPARGNTGELFF.